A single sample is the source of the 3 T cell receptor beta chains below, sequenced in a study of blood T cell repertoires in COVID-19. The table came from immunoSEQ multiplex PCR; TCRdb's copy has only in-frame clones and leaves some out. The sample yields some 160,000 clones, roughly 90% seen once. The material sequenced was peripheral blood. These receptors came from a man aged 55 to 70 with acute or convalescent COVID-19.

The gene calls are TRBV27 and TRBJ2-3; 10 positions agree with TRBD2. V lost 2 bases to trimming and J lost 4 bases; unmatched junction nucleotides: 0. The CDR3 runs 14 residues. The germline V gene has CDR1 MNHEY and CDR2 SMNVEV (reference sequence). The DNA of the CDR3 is TGTGCCAGCAGTTTAACTAGCGGGGCAGATACGCAGTATTTT. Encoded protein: CASSLTSGADTQYF.

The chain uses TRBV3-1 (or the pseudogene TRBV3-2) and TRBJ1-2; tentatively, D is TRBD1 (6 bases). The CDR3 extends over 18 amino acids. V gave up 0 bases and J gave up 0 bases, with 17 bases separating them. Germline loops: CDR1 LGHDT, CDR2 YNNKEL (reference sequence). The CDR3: CASSQELSQGTTNYGYTF. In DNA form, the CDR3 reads TGTGCCAGCAGCCAAGAACTCTCCCAGGGGACCACTAACTATGGCTACACCTTC.

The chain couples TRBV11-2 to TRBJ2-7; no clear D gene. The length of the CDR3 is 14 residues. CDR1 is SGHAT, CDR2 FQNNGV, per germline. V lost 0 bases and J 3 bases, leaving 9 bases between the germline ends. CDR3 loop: CASSLDIGSYEQYF. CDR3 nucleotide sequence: TGTGCCAGCAGCTTAGATATTGGCAGCTACGAGCAGTACTTC. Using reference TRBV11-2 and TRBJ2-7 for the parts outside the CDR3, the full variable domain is EAGVAQSPRYKIIEKRQSVAFWCNPISGHATLYWYQQILGQGPKLLIQFQNNGVVDDSQLPKDRFSAERLKGVDSTLKIQPAKLEDSAVYLCASSLDIGSYEQYFGPGTRLTVT.